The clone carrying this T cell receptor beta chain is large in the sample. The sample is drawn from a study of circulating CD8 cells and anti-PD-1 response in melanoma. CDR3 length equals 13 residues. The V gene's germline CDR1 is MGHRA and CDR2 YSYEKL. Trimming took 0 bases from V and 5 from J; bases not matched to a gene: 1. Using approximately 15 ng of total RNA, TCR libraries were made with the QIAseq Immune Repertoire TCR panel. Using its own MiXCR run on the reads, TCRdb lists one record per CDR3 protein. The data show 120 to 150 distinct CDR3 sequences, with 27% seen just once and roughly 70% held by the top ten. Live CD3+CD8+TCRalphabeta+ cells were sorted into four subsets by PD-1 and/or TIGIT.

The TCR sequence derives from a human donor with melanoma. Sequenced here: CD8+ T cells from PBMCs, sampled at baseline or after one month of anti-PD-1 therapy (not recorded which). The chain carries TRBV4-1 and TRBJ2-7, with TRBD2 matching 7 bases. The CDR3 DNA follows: TGCGCCAGCAGCCAAGAGGGGGGGGACGAGCAGTACTTC. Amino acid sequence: CASSQEGGDEQYF.